This T cell receptor (beta chain) appears in the sequencing data of a study of blood T cell repertoires in COVID-19. Overall study context: Collection of acute and convalescent COVID-19 samples took place in the United States, Italy and Spain. PBMCs, B-cell-depleted T cells, or T cells were the source of the cDNA or gDNA that made up the material.

The ends were cut back, 2 bases at V and 2 bases at J, with 15 bases in the middle. The CDR3 extends over 16 amino acids. The V gene's germline CDR1 is MDHEN and CDR2 SYDVKM. As originally analysed: Quantification of nucleated cells was approximated via reference gene primer amplification. Profiled with immunoSEQ multiplex PCR; TCRdb holds only in-frame clones, not every one. The DNA gave D and trimming, while V, J and clone size come from that table. This table holds 35,000 to 50,000 clones, about 88% found once. Sequenced sample: peripheral blood. The TCR was taken from a human donor in a cohort sampled during active COVID-19. The chain couples TRBV28 to TRBJ2-5, with D possibly being TRBD2 (5 bases). The CDR3 protein is CASSLLTGVPQETQYF. CDR3 nucleotide sequence: TGTGCCAGCAGTTTACTGACCGGGGTCCCACAAGAGACCCAGTACTTC. The full variable domain, completed using reference TRBV28 and TRBJ2-5, is DVKVTQSSRYLVKRTGEKVFLECVQDMDHENMFWYRQDPGLGLRLIYFSYDVKMKEKGDIPEGYSVSREKKERFSLILESASTNQTSMYLCASSLLTGVPQETQYFGPGTRLLVL.